The T cell receptor (beta chain) described here comes from a study of blood T cells in healthy people across ages. Study-level findings and limits: A roughly linear age-dependent decrease characterized TCR beta diversity per million T cells. Across samples, TCR beta diversity tracked strongly with naive T cell percentage.

The table lists this clonotype with a few counts. Its antigen is unidentified. Total RNA extraction produced at least 5.5 micrograms (per sample) for the study. With a J-beta primer mix and a sample-barcoded 5' primer, a second PCR ran about 7 to 12 cycles. TCRdb re-called the 5' RACE reads with MiXCR, one entry per CDR3 protein. The sample comprises some 700,000 distinct CDR3 sequences, around 46% of which are singletons, and around a fifth rests with the top ten. Germline V gene data show CDR1 as SGHAT and CDR2 as FQNNGV. With 1 base removed from V and 6 bases from J, the gap between germline ends came to 9 bases. CDR3 length: 13 amino acids.

Sample: blood. The chain links TRBV11-2 to TRBJ1-1; D is perhaps TRBD1 (5 bases). The receptor was derived from a woman in her sixties or seventies in good health. The CDR3 region is CASSLGGESEAFF. Written as DNA, the CDR3 is TGTGCCAGCAGCTTAGGGGGCGAGTCTGAAGCTTTCTTT.